Included here is one T cell receptor beta chain sequence, with context. Its antigen is currently unknown. The data are from a study of T cell responses to AZD1222 COVID-19 vaccine. General observations from the study: Spike-wide coverage was observed for vaccine-associated CD4 TCRs, with dominant responses at 160-218 and 743-854. Clonal diversity was possibly underestimated, and white British individuals and females predominated among donors. Unmutated variant regions are reportedly targeted by nearly half of spike-specific TCRs. Increases in Spike-specific TCR breadth and depth were seen after two AZD1222 doses.

Sequencing was performed with immunoSEQ multiplex PCR; in TCRdb, only in-frame clones are kept and a portion is missing. The sample yields over 85,000 clones, around nine tenths seen once. V lost 2 bases and J lost 9, with 7 bases in between. The CDR3 consists of 11 residues. The sequenced sample was peripheral blood, obtained 28 days after the second AZD1222 dose. The chain links TRBV12-3 or TRBV12-4 to TRBJ1-1; D is uncertain. The clonotype comes from an adult who received the AZD1222 COVID-19 vaccine. CDR3 sequence reads: CASSLRQKAFF. As DNA, the CDR3 is TGTGCCAGCAGTTTAAGGCAGAAAGCTTTCTTT.